This T cell receptor (beta chain) was profiled in a study of cytomegalovirus exposure and HLA in healthy donors. Study outcomes and limitations: Reports credit the classifier with highly specific, highly sensitive diagnosis of cytomegalovirus status.

Assay: immunoSEQ multiplex PCR; the TCRdb copy retains only in-frame clones and omits some. Altogether some 79,000 clones are present, around 94% being singletons, with the ten largest covering 3% to 3.5%. The CDR3 runs 14 residues. Per germline, CDR1 LNHDA and CDR2 SQIVND (reference sequence). Trimming left V 1 base short and J 6 bases short, with 13 bases between. On this clone itself: Its antigen is not known.

The sequenced sample was PBMCs. This chain links TRBV19 with TRBJ2-7; maybe TRBD2 (5 bases). The sequence derives from a woman younger than 30 in good health and CMV-seropositive. This CDR3 is CASSIGGLGLEQYF. The CDR3 DNA is TGTGCCAGTAGTATAGGAGGGCTTGGCCTCGAGCAGTACTTC.